This T cell receptor beta chain was identified during a study of T-cell memory formation after mild COVID-19. The CDR3 extends over 12 amino acids. The germline V gene encodes CDR1 SGHTA and CDR2 FQGTGA. V dropped 7 bases and J dropped 8 bases, with 11 bases sitting between them. TCRdb independently ran MiXCR on the 5' RACE reads; one entry per CDR3 protein. The table lists approximately 300,000 distinct CDR3 sequences, less than 20% of them singletons. Sequenced sample: PBMCs or a T cell subset sorted from them (not recorded which). This chain links TRBV7-3 with TRBJ1-4; D ambiguous. The sequence was collected from a man younger than 35 who had mild COVID-19 (a few samples of this study predate the infection). Cell type and time point are not known. The DNA for the CDR3 is TGTGCCAGCATACCGGAGGACGAAAAACTGTTTTTT. Its translation is CASIPEDEKLFF.